The 9 T cell receptor beta chains below come from one sample, sequenced in a study of blood T cell repertoires in COVID-19. Assay: immunoSEQ multiplex PCR; the TCRdb copy retains only in-frame clones and omits some. The sample yields about 56,000 clones, about two thirds seen once. The sample was peripheral blood. Receptors originate from a woman between 65 and 79 years old with COVID-19, enrolled during active disease.

The chain couples TRBV5-6 to TRBJ2-3, with D hard to call. This CDR3 has 15 residues. V was pared by 1 base and J by 1 base, with 10 bases between. The germline gives CDR1 SGHDT, CDR2 YYEEEE. Here the CDR3 reads CASSLRVSGTDTQYF. Here the CDR3 DNA reads TGTGCCAGCAGCTTGCGGGTAAGCGGCACAGATACGCAGTATTTT.

This clone was detected many times. The chain links TRBV10-2 to TRBJ2-3; a possible D gene is TRBD2 (5 bases). V was pared by 7 bases and J by 1 base, with 15 bases between. The CDR3 contains 15 residues. Germline CDR1 and CDR2: WSHSY and SAAADI. In nucleotides, the CDR3 is TGCGCCAGCACCACGGGCAGCGGAGGCACAGATACGCAGTATTTT. It encodes CASTTGSGGTDTQYF.

The rearrangement links TRBV5-1 to TRBJ2-2; 11 bases map to TRBD2. Trimming removed 2 bases from V and 5 bases from J; junction bases left unmatched: 2. This CDR3 spans 15 amino acids. Germline V gene lookup returns CDR1 SGHRS and CDR2 YFSETQ. The CDR3 coding sequence is TGCGCCAGCAGCTTTTCTAGCGGGGGGACCGGGGAGCTGTTTTTT. It specifies CASSFSSGGTGELFF.

In DNA, the CDR3 is TGTGCCAGCAGCCAAGGAGGGGTTGGAGGCTACACCTTC. Translating it yields CASSQGGVGGYTF. The rearrangement joins TRBV7-3 to TRBJ1-2; D possibly corresponds to TRBD1 (5 bases). V gave up 5 bases and J gave up 8 bases, with 15 bases separating them. CDR1 is SGHTA, CDR2 FQGTGA, per germline. CDR3 length: 13 residues. The full variable domain, rest sourced from reference TRBV7-3 and TRBJ1-2, is GAGVSQTPSNKVTEKGKYVELRCDPISGHTALYWYRQSLGQGPEFLIYFQGTGAADDSGLPNDRFFAVRPEGSVSTLKIQRTERGDSAVYLCASSQGGVGGYTFGSGTRLTVV.

The chain combines TRBV6-5 with TRBJ1-2; D is ambiguous. The CDR3 runs to 14 residues. Trimming pared 7 bases from V and 8 bases from J, leaving 20 bases between. Germline V CDR1 and CDR2: MNHEY, SVGAGI. CDR3 bases: TGTGCCAGCATAAACCCCCCCCCGGGGAACGGCTACACCTTC. Protein sequence: CASINPPPGNGYTF.

This clone has just one count. This chain uses TRBV6-5 with TRBJ2-7, with D maybe TRBD1 (6 bases). The ends were cut back, 8 bases at V and 6 bases at J, with 20 bases in the middle. Germline V lookup: CDR1 MNHEY, CDR2 SVGAGI. The CDR3 runs 14 residues. The CDR3 is CASVGEGRGGEQYV. The CDR3 DNA reads TGTGCCAGCGTTGGGGAAGGAAGAGGGGGCGAGCAGTACGTC.

The rearrangement joins TRBV9 to TRBJ2-3, with 7 bases fitting TRBD2. The CDR3 totals 15 residues. Germline CDR1 SGDLS, CDR2 YYNGEE. Germline trimming cut 4 bases from V and 3 bases from J; bases unmatched to any gene: 8. In nucleotides, the CDR3 is TGTGCCAGCAGCCCACCCGGGGGGTGGACAGATACGCAGTATTTT. The encoded protein is CASSPPGGWTDTQYF.

The chain joins TRBV7-6 to TRBJ2-3; D remains ambiguous. The CDR3 consists of 16 residues. The germline V gene has CDR1 SGHVS and CDR2 FNYEAQ. V lost 1 base, J lost 2 bases, and 13 bases lay in between. The CDR3 DNA reads TGTGCCAGCAGCTTAGGATACGCCCAGATCACAGATACGCAGTATTTT. It yields the protein CASSLGYAQITDTQYF.

The CDR3 sequence: CASSSRGLAGGRYNEQFF. The CDR3 DNA is TGTGCCAGCAGCTCCCGGGGACTAGCGGGAGGGCGGTACAATGAGCAGTTCTTC. The chain combines TRBV11-2 with TRBJ2-1; 16 nucleotides align to TRBD2. Germline V gene lookup returns CDR1 SGHAT and CDR2 FQNNGV. The CDR3 is 18 residues long. The J segment lost 4 bases and the V segment lost 4 bases, leaving 7 bases of the junction unmatched. Filled out from reference TRBV11-2 and TRBJ2-1, the complete variable domain reads EAGVAQSPRYKIIEKRQSVAFWCNPISGHATLYWYQQILGQGPKLLIQFQNNGVVDDSQLPKDRFSAERLKGVDSTLKIQPAKLEDSAVYLCASSSRGLAGGRYNEQFFGPGTRLTVL.